Listed below are T cell receptor beta chains from one sample, sequenced in a study of blood T cell repertoires in COVID-19. Repertoires were generated with immunoSEQ multiplex PCR, while TCRdb's copy carries only in-frame clones and drops some. The table lists some 150,000 clones, less than 90% of them singletons, with less than 50% in the top ten. The sequenced sample was peripheral blood. The receptor set was obtained from a human donor in a cohort sampled during active COVID-19. The CDR3 runs from the conserved cysteine through the conserved F or W. Each record gives: CDR3 DNA, CDR3 protein, J gene, D gene, clone size, V gene. A D gene is named only where the DNA matches it firmly. Some rows mark clone size as missing; the rest say once, few, many or name a class of expanded clone.

TGTGCCAGCTCACCAGGGATGGCGGGAACCTACGAGCAGTACTTC | CASSPGMAGTYEQYF | TRBJ2-7 | NA | NA | TRBV18
TGTGCCAGTAGTACCCTAGCGGGGGACAATACGCAGTATTTT | CASSTLAGDNTQYF | TRBJ2-3 | TRBD2 | NA | TRBV19
TGTGCCAGCTCCTCGACTAGTCGCAACTACGAGCAGTACTTC | CASSSTSRNYEQYF | TRBJ2-7 | NA | NA | TRBV3-1/TRBV3-2
TGCGCCAGCAGCTGGGGGACAGGGAGAACCTCCGAGCAGTACTTC | CASSWGTGRTSEQYF | TRBJ2-7 | TRBD1 | NA | TRBV5-1
TGTGCCATCAGTGAATCTAGGACAGGGAGAGAGACCCAGTACTTC | CAISESRTGRETQYF | TRBJ2-5 | TRBD1 | NA | TRBV10-3
TGCGCCAGCAGCTTCGGCCCGGGGGGAGATTCACCCCTCCACTTT | CASSFGPGGDSPLHF | TRBJ1-6 | NA | NA | TRBV5-1
TGTGCCAGCTCACCACCGGTCGGGGATAACTATGGCTACACCTTC | CASSPPVGDNYGYTF | TRBJ1-2 | NA | few | TRBV18
TGTGCCAGCAGCTTACGGGACAAGAACACCGGGGAGCTGTTTTTT | CASSLRDKNTGELFF | TRBJ2-2 | NA | NA | TRBV7-9
TGTGCCAGCAGTTACGGGGTTGGCAGGGGCACAGATACGCAGTATTTT | CASSYGVGRGTDTQYF | TRBJ2-3 | NA | NA | TRBV6-5
TGTGCCAGCAGCCTCTTCCTCGACAGGGGTGATCAGCCCCAGCATTTT | CASSLFLDRGDQPQHF | TRBJ1-5 | TRBD1 | NA | TRBV4-2
TGCGCCAGCAGCTCCGGGACACCATTAGTGGGGACCCAGTACTTC | CASSSGTPLVGTQYF | TRBJ2-5 | NA | NA | TRBV5-1
TGTGCCAGCAGCACCATTCGAGACAGGGGCCAAGAGACCCAGTACTTC | CASSTIRDRGQETQYF | TRBJ2-5 | TRBD1 | NA | TRBV11-1
TGTGCCAGCAGCTCGCGGACAGGTCTAACGGAAGGCTACACCTTC | CASSSRTGLTEGYTF | TRBJ1-2 | TRBD1 | NA | TRBV5-4
TGTGCCAGCAGCGCTCGGACAGGGGGCGATCAGCCCCAGCATTTT | CASSARTGGDQPQHF | TRBJ1-5 | TRBD1 | NA | TRBV7-2
TGTGCCAGTAGCCGGACAGGGGGCTATTCTAACAATGGCTACACCTTC | CASSRTGGYSNNGYTF | TRBJ1-2 | TRBD1 | NA | TRBV19
TGCGCCAGCAGCCAAGGGGGGACTAGCGTATACAATGAGCAGTTCTTC | CASSQGGTSVYNEQFF | TRBJ2-1 | TRBD2 | NA | TRBV4-3
TGTGCCAGCAGTTTCACGGGGAGAGACTATGGCTACACCTTC | CASSFTGRDYGYTF | TRBJ1-2 | NA | NA | TRBV27
TGTGCCAGCAGTGAATCGACAGTCCTAGAGACCCAGTACTTC | CASSESTVLETQYF | TRBJ2-5 | NA | NA | TRBV25-1
TGCAGCGTTCGAAGCGCGGGTACTGTCTACGAGCAGTACTTC | CSVRSAGTVYEQYF | TRBJ2-7 | NA | once | TRBV29-1
TGTGCCAGCAGGGGGGGAGGAGATGAAAAACTGTTTTTT | CASRGGGDEKLFF | TRBJ1-4 | NA | NA | TRBV5-4
TGTGCCAGCAGCTCGGGACAGGGTACCTCTGAAGCTTTCTTT | CASSSGQGTSEAFF | TRBJ1-1 | TRBD1 | NA | TRBV28
TGTGCCAGCAGGCCCAGGAAAGACAGGATGCAGCCCCAGCATTTT | CASRPRKDRMQPQHF | TRBJ1-5 | NA | NA | TRBV5-8
TGTGCCAGTAGTGTCCGGGACAGGGCCCTCGGTGAGCAGTTCTTC | CASSVRDRALGEQFF | TRBJ2-1 | TRBD1 | NA | TRBV19
TGTGCCAGCTCACCCAGGAATTCACCCCTCCACTTT | CASSPRNSPLHF | TRBJ1-6 | NA | NA | TRBV18
TGTGCCACCAGTCAGGGAGGTAACTCACCCCTCCACTTT | CATSQGGNSPLHF | TRBJ1-6 | NA | NA | TRBV24-1
TGTGCCATCAGTGATAGAAGACAGGGGAGCTCCTACGAGCAGTACTTC | CAISDRRQGSSYEQYF | TRBJ2-7 | TRBD1 | few | TRBV10-3
TGTGCCAGCAGTGGGCGGCAGTACGGCGGGGAGCTGTTTTTT | CASSGRQYGGELFF | TRBJ2-2 | NA | NA | TRBV2
TGTGCCAGCACCGGCAGGGGTAACGAGCAGTACTTC | CASTGRGNEQYF | TRBJ2-7 | NA | once | TRBV11-3
TGTGCCAGCAGCCCCTCGACAGGGGGCATAGAGAACACTGAAGCTTTCTTT | CASSPSTGGIENTEAFF | TRBJ1-1 | TRBD1 | NA | TRBV7-8
TGTGCCAGCAGCTTTAGTACTAGCTACACAGATACGCAGTATTTT | CASSFSTSYTDTQYF | TRBJ2-3 | NA | NA | TRBV13
TGTGCCATCAGTGAAGGGGACAAGGGCTGGAACACCTTC | CAISEGDKGWNTF | TRBJ1-2 | NA | NA | TRBV10-3
TGTGCCAGCAGCGTAGGGCGGGGGCCCTCCTACAATGAGCAGTTCTTC | CASSVGRGPSYNEQFF | TRBJ2-1 | NA | NA | TRBV9
TGTGCCAGCAGCTTCGGGGACACAGTCGGCTACACCTTC | CASSFGDTVGYTF | TRBJ1-2 | NA | NA | TRBV11-2
TGTGCCAGCAGTTACTCTGGGGTCCGCCGGGACTTC | CASSYSGVRRDF | TRBJ1-2 | NA | NA | TRBV6-7
TGTGCCAGCAGCCAGCCAGGGGGCGCATATACCACTGAAGCTTTCTTT | CASSQPGGAYTTEAFF | TRBJ1-1 | TRBD1 | NA | TRBV16
TGTGCCAGCAGCCTAGGACAGGGCGGGTACGAGCAGTACTTC | CASSLGQGGYEQYF | TRBJ2-7 | TRBD1 | few | TRBV5-4
TGTGCCAGCAGCGTAGAAGCGGGGGGGTCTGGGGAGCTGTTTTTT | CASSVEAGGSGELFF | TRBJ2-2 | TRBD2 | NA | TRBV9
TGTGCCAGCAGTTACTCGGCCAGGGGAGATGGGCAAGCCAAAAACATTCAGTACTTC | CASSYSARGDGQAKNIQYF | TRBJ2-4 | NA | NA | TRBV6-2/TRBV6-3
TGTGCCAGCAGCTTAGCGCCTACAGGGTATAATTCACCCCTCCACTTT | CASSLAPTGYNSPLHF | TRBJ1-6 | NA | once | TRBV7-2
TGTGCCAGCAGCTACAACCGGGACAGAAGCACAGATACGCAGTATTTT | CASSYNRDRSTDTQYF | TRBJ2-3 | TRBD1 | once | TRBV5-4
TGTGCCAGCAGCCTCCTCTGGATGGGGGGGAATGAGCAGTTCTTC | CASSLLWMGGNEQFF | TRBJ2-1 | TRBD2 | NA | TRBV9
TGTGCCAGCAGTCGGGATACGGATTACAATGAGCAGTTCTTC | CASSRDTDYNEQFF | TRBJ2-1 | NA | NA | TRBV6-5
TGTGCCAGCAGCGTAGCAGGCGGGACCTACAATGAGCAGTTCTTC | CASSVAGGTYNEQFF | TRBJ2-1 | NA | NA | TRBV9
TGTGCCAGCAGGCCATCTACGGGAGGGGGCGGGGAGCTGTTTTTT | CASRPSTGGGGELFF | TRBJ2-2 | TRBD2 | NA | TRBV7-3
TGTGCCAGTAGTATCGTCCTACAGGGAACTGGAAACACCATATATTTT | CASSIVLQGTGNTIYF | TRBJ1-3 | NA | many | TRBV19
TGTGCCAGCAGCTCGACAGGGCCCTATGGCTACACCTTC | CASSSTGPYGYTF | TRBJ1-2 | TRBD1 | few | TRBV11-1
TGTGCCACCCTTCAGGCGTCACCCCTCCACTTT | CATLQASPLHF | TRBJ1-6 | NA | NA | TRBV28
TGTGCCAGCAGTTTCTGGGGAGCCGACGAGCAGTACTTC | CASSFWGADEQYF | TRBJ2-7 | NA | NA | TRBV27
TGTGCCAGCAGTTTATCCAGGGGGCTGGAAAAACTGTTTTTT | CASSLSRGLEKLFF | TRBJ1-4 | TRBD1 | NA | TRBV27
TGTGCCAGCAGCTTAGGCCAGGGGCTTCGCAATCAGCCCCAGCATTTT | CASSLGQGLRNQPQHF | TRBJ1-5 | NA | NA | TRBV7-8
TGTGCCAGCAGCGGGACAGGGATTTCACCCCTCCACTTT | CASSGTGISPLHF | TRBJ1-6 | TRBD1 | NA | TRBV9
TGCGCCAGCAGCTTGGCTAGCGGGGGGGAAAATGAGCAGTTCTTC | CASSLASGGENEQFF | TRBJ2-1 | TRBD2 | NA | TRBV5-1
TGCAGCGTTGAAGATCGAAGCGGGGGTTATGGCTACACCTTC | CSVEDRSGGYGYTF | TRBJ1-2 | NA | NA | TRBV29-1
TGTGCCAGCTCCGAGGGAGGCTACACCTTC | CASSEGGYTF | TRBJ1-2 | NA | few | TRBV6-6